The sequence of this T cell receptor beta chain was determined in a study of tumor-infiltrating lymphocytes in primary liver carcinoma. Whole-study results and caveats: Tumor region pairs showed greater overlap than either tumor-adjacent or tumor-blood pairs did.

The roughly 17-31 mg bulk tissue piece was not sorted before simultaneous RNA and DNA extraction. Per germline, CDR1 SGHKS and CDR2 YYEKEE (reference sequence). V lost 4 bases and J lost 6, with 14 bases in between. The CDR3 extends over 14 amino acids. TCR beta cDNA was reverse-transcribed from 500 to 550 ng of total RNA. The reaction used a constant-region primer and ProtoScript II reverse transcriptase. Investigators got TCR beta libraries out of three nested multiplex PCR rounds, done with slightly modified ARM-PCR. TRBV1-TRBV30 forward primers paired with a C-beta reverse primer were used in the first two PCR rounds, which ran roughly 9 cycles each. MiXCR was run by TCRdb on the multiplex PCR reads, yielding one entry per CDR3 protein. The sample contains fewer than 80,000 distinct CDR3 sequences, 69% of which appear only once. This clonotype was picked up many times. Its antigen is still unknown.

The sequencing input was tumor-adjacent normal liver tissue. The receptor's source is a man in his forties or fifties with primary liver carcinoma and hepatitis B virus infection. The J gene is TRBJ1-5, the V gene TRBV5-5, with a weak D call TRBD1 (6 bases). CDR3: CASSSGGAGQPQHF. The CDR3 nucleotides are TGTGCCAGCAGCAGCGGGGGGGCAGGTCAGCCCCAGCATTTT.